This T cell receptor (beta chain) originates from a study of control samples from healthy donors and cancer patients. The protocol was immunoSEQ multiplex PCR, while the TCRdb copy is restricted to in-frame clones and leaves out a portion. The sample shows some 150,000 clones, 85% to 95% of them seen only once. The sequence was obtained from a man aged 55-75 years with colorectal cancer. What was sequenced was PBMCs.

CDR3 sequence: CASSTTGGGHNEQFF. CDR3 DNA: TGTGCCAGTAGTACAACAGGGGGCGGGCACAATGAGCAGTTCTTC. The chain combines TRBV19 with TRBJ2-1; 9 bases agree with TRBD1. Germline V gene lookup returns CDR1 LNHDA and CDR2 SQIVND (reference sequence). CDR3 length equals 15 residues. J lost 5 bases, V lost 4 bases, and 6 bases had no gene match.